The 10 T cell receptor beta chains below come from one sample, sequenced in a study of T cells after yellow fever vaccination. TCRdb re-called the 5' RACE reads through MiXCR, storing one row per CDR3 protein. The sample includes 120,000 or so distinct CDR3 sequences, 13% to 15% of them seen just once. The sample was CD8+ T cells sorted from PBMCs, taken 5 days after the yellow fever booster vaccination. The origin of the receptors is a man younger than 30 who received the YFV17D yellow fever vaccine.

This clonotype has more than one count but fewer than ten. V usage is TRBV4-3 and J usage is TRBJ1-2; a weak D match, TRBD1 (5 bases). Trimming pared 0 bases from V and 7 bases from J, leaving 21 bases between. Germline V gene lookup returns CDR1 LGHNA and CDR2 YSLEER. This CDR3 has 17 amino acids. CDR3 DNA sequence: TGCGCCAGCAGCCAAGAGCTCCCCCGGTGGACAAGCTTTGGCTACACCTTC. This gives the protein CASSQELPRWTSFGYTF.

The chain uses TRBV4-1 and TRBJ2-5; 11 nucleotides agree with TRBD2. The CDR3 covers 16 residues. Trimming removed 3 bases from V and 0 bases from J; junction bases left unmatched: 3. Germline V gene data show CDR1 as MGHRA and CDR2 as YSYEKL. The CDR3 reads CASSHRLAGYQETQYF. The DNA of the CDR3 is TGCGCCAGCAGCCACCGACTAGCGGGGTACCAAGAGACCCAGTACTTC.

The gene calls are TRBV29-1 and TRBJ1-1, with unresolved D. The length of the CDR3 is 14 residues. Germline loops: CDR1 SQVTM, CDR2 ANQGSEA. Trimming removed 4 bases at V and 4 bases at J, with 16 bases between. This CDR3 reads CSVGRSGEITEAFF. The CDR3 coding sequence is TGCAGCGTTGGAAGGTCAGGCGAGATCACTGAAGCTTTCTTT.

The chain employs TRBV12-3 or TRBV12-4 and TRBJ2-5; TRBD1 matches at 8 bases. J gave up 4 bases and V 0 bases, and 7 bases lay outside the gene matches. The CDR3 totals 16 residues. CDR3 in amino acids: CASSLAPSGGSETQYF. The CDR3 nucleotides are TGTGCCAGCAGTTTAGCGCCTTCAGGGGGCTCAGAGACCCAGTACTTC.

This clonotype was observed a handful of times. The rearrangement links TRBV9 to TRBJ2-1; D might be TRBD1 (7 bases). This CDR3 has 16 amino acids. Germline V gene data show CDR1 as SGDLS and CDR2 as YYNGEE. Trimming shortened V by 2 bases and J by 4 bases, and 16 bases separated the two germline ends. CDR3 DNA sequence: TGTGCCAGCAGCGTCTCCGTCGGGGGACAGTACAATGAGCAGTTCTTC. Protein: CASSVSVGGQYNEQFF.

J is TRBJ2-7 and V is TRBV9; D may be TRBD1 (6 bases). V was shortened by 3 bases and J by 0 bases, with 10 bases between the two germline ends. The length of the CDR3 is 14 residues. In germline, CDR1 is SGDLS, CDR2 YYNGEE. The CDR3 loop is CASSATGSSYEQYF. The CDR3 bases are TGTGCCAGCAGCGCTACAGGGAGCTCCTACGAGCAGTACTTC. Full variable domain (outside the CDR3, taken from reference TRBV9 and TRBJ2-7): DSGVTQTPKHLITATGQRVTLRCSPRSGDLSVYWYQQSLDQGLQFLIQYYNGEERAKGNILERFSAQQFPDLHSELNLSSLELGDSALYFCASSATGSSYEQYFGPGTRLTVT.

This clonotype was seen a handful of times. This chain links TRBV28 with TRBJ1-6, with D perhaps matching TRBD1 (5 bases). The germline V and J ends were trimmed by 7 bases and 10 bases, with 17 bases remaining between them. CDR3 size: 14 residues. The germline gives CDR1 MDHEN, CDR2 SYDVKM. The chain's CDR3 is CASTPWGNGSPLHF. The CDR3 DNA reads as TGTGCCAGCACCCCCTGGGGGAATGGCTCACCCCTCCACTTT.

The gene calls are TRBV27 and TRBJ1-4, with D perhaps TRBD1 (5 bases). Germline V lookup: CDR1 MNHEY, CDR2 SMNVEV (reference sequence). CDR3 length: 15 amino acids. Deletions cut 2 bases from V and 8 bases from J, with 15 bases between. CDR3 DNA sequence: TGTGCCAGCAGTTTAGGGGACCTGAGTAGAGAAAAACTGTTTTTT. Its translation is CASSLGDLSREKLFF.

The rearrangement uses TRBV6-6 and TRBJ2-1; D unclear. CDR3 size: 13 residues. V was shortened by 4 bases and J by 7 bases, with 11 bases between the two germline ends. CDR1 and CDR2 from the germline V gene are MNHNY and SVGAGI (reference sequence). In nucleotides, the CDR3 is TGTGCCAGCAGTTTTGGGAATGCGAATGAGCAGTTCTTC. Translated: CASSFGNANEQFF.

In its sample, this clonotype was seen a few times. The rearrangement joins TRBV4-3 to TRBJ2-4, with D perhaps assigned TRBD1 or TRBD2 (5 bases each). This CDR3 region has 15 residues. Deletions cut 3 bases from V and 7 bases from J, with 16 bases between. Germline CDR1 and CDR2: LGHNA and YSLEER. For the CDR3, the DNA is TGCGCCAGCAGCCAGTCACCGGGACCCTCGAACATTCAGTACTTC. It codes for CASSQSPGPSNIQYF.